This T cell receptor (beta chain) was sequenced during a study of cytomegalovirus exposure and HLA in healthy donors. In germline, CDR1 is SNHLY, CDR2 FYNNEI. The V segment lost 3 bases and the J segment 7 bases; nucleotides outside the gene matches: 8. The CDR3 runs 14 residues. Clones were sequenced by immunoSEQ multiplex PCR, and TCRdb holds only the in-frame ones, with some missing. The sample has some 150,000 clones; about 91% are singletons. To note about this clone: No antigen is known for it.

Study-level results: For cytomegalovirus status, the classifier reportedly gave diagnoses with high specificity and sensitivity. Many donors shared some public TCRs, even though most TCR sequences were rare. Cytomegalovirus association was assigned to 170 or so TCR beta chains.

The chain couples TRBV2 to TRBJ2-5; 7 bases are shared with TRBD2. What was sequenced was PBMCs. The receptor was derived from a woman aged 18-29 years in good health and CMV-seropositive. In nucleotides, the CDR3 is TGTGCCAGCAGTGAGGGGGGGAAAGGAGGGACCCAGTACTTC. It specifies CASSEGGKGGTQYF.